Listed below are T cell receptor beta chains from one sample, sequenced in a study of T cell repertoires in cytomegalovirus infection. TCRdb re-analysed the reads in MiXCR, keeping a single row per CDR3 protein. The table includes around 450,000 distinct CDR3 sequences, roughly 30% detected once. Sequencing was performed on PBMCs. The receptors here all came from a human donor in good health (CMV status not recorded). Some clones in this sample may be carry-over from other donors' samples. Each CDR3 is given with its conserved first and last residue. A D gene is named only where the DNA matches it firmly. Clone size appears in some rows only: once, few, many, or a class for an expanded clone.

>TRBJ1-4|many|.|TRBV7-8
TGTGCCAGCAGCTTGGGGTTACTTAATGAAAAACTGTTTTTT
CASSLGLLNEKLFF
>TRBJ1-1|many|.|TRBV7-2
TGTGCCAGCCTCCACGGGGGCTGGACTGAAGCTTTCTTT
CASLHGGWTEAFF
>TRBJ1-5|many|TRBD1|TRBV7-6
TGTGCCAGCAGCCCGGGGACAGGGGGTAGCAATCAGCCCCAGCATTTT
CASSPGTGGSNQPQHF
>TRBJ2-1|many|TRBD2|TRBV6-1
TGTGCCAGCGCGGAGCACGGGACTAGCGGGGGAAAGAATGAGCAGTTCTTC
CASAEHGTSGGKNEQFF
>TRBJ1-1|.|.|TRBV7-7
TGTGCCAGCAGCTTAGCGCTTAGCTCTGAAGCTTTCTTT
CASSLALSSEAFF
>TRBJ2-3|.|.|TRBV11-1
TGTGCCAGCAGCTTCGCTATGTGGGAAAGTAACACAGATACGCAGTATTTT
CASSFAMWESNTDTQYF
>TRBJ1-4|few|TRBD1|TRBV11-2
TGTGCCAGTGTCGTTTCCGGGACAGAAAATGAAAAACTGTTTTTT
CASVVSGTENEKLFF
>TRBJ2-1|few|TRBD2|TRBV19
TGTGCCAGTCGGGCGGGGACTAGCGGAAGAAATGAGCAGTTCTTC
CASRAGTSGRNEQFF
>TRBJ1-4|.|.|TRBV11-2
TGTGCCAGCAGCGAGCACTCAGGGGCGGCTAATGAAAAACTGTTTTTT
CASSEHSGAANEKLFF
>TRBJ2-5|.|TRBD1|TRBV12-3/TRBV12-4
TGTGCCAGCAGTTCCATTAGACAGGGGGGCGAAGAGACCCAGTACTTC
CASSSIRQGGEETQYF